A selection of T cell receptor beta chains follows, all from one sample in a study of vaccination effects on CD4 cells after COVID-19. Data came from immunoSEQ multiplex PCR; TCRdb stores just in-frame clones and leaves some out. This sample has about 45,000 clones, with around 70% found just once. Their antigens remain unidentified. The sequencing used CD4+ T cells from PBMCs cultured without peptide, collected after COVID-19 vaccination. The origin of the receptors is a human donor who received a COVID-19 vaccine. Both conserved end residues are part of each CDR3. A D gene is named only where the DNA matches it firmly. Not all rows give a size; the values are once, few, many and, for expanded clones, a class.

cdr3_nt cdr3_aa j_call clone_size v_call cdr3_length d_call
TGCAGCGTCGCGACAGGTTGGGAGGGTGGCTACACCTTC CSVATGWEGGYTF TRBJ1-2 . TRBV29-1 13 .
TGCAGTGCTAGTGAGGGGTTAAAACTGTTTTTT CSASEGLKLFF TRBJ1-4 . TRBV20-1 11 .
TGTGCCAGCAGCGTAGCTGTACACCTCTATGGCTACACCTTC CASSVAVHLYGYTF TRBJ1-2 . TRBV9 14 .
TGTGCCAGCCACCTGGACCGGGGCTATGGCTACACCTTC CASHLDRGYGYTF TRBJ1-2 . TRBV2 13 .
TGTGCCAGCAGCCCCCTAGGACAGGGTAACTATGGCTACACCTTC CASSPLGQGNYGYTF TRBJ1-2 . TRBV3-1/TRBV3-2 15 TRBD1
TGTGCCATCAGTGGGAACAGTCAAGAGACCCAGTACTTC CAISGNSQETQYF TRBJ2-5 few TRBV10-3 13 .
TGTGCCAGCAGCCAAGGAAGGGCGCGGGACAGGGGGTTTGGAGAAACCTACGAGCAGTACTTC CASSQGRARDRGFGETYEQYF TRBJ2-7 few TRBV3-1/TRBV3-2 21 TRBD1
TGCGCCAGCAGCTTCCAGGGCGACGAGCAGTACTTC CASSFQGDEQYF TRBJ2-7 . TRBV5-1 12 .
TGCGCCAGCAGCAAAGGCAGCCAAGAGACCCAGTACTTC CASSKGSQETQYF TRBJ2-5 . TRBV4-1 13 .
TGTGCCAGCAGCCGAGTGGGGGGCAAGAACTATGGCTACACCTTC CASSRVGGKNYGYTF TRBJ1-2 . TRBV7-8 15 .
TGTGCCTGGAGCCTGGGACAGGGAAACTATGGCTACACCTTC CAWSLGQGNYGYTF TRBJ1-2 few TRBV30 14 TRBD1
TGCGCCAGCAGCAATAGACAGGATACTGGAAACACCATATATTTT CASSNRQDTGNTIYF TRBJ1-3 . TRBV5-1 15 .
TGTGCCAGCAGAGGGGACGGACTGAACACTGAAGCTTTCTTT CASRGDGLNTEAFF TRBJ1-1 few TRBV2 14 .
TGTGCCAGAAGCTTGGGGACTAGCGGGAGGGCCGAAACCGGGGAGCTGTTTTTT CARSLGTSGRAETGELFF TRBJ2-2 . TRBV5-3 18 TRBD2
TGTGCCAGTAGTGCCTGGGGACAGGGGTTCTCCTACGAGCAGTACTTC CASSAWGQGFSYEQYF TRBJ2-7 few TRBV19 16 TRBD1
TGTGCCAGCAGCCATACAAGCGGCGAGCAGTACTTC CASSHTSGEQYF TRBJ2-7 once TRBV12-3/TRBV12-4 12 .